Included here is one TCR beta chain sequence, with context. This specimen includes other DNA sequences encoding the same CDR3. Patients of the Seattle cohort, enrolled during active infection, were followed longitudinally. CDR3 size: 14 residues. From germline, CDR1 is KGHDR and CDR2 SFDVKD. With 4 bases removed from V and 1 base from J, the gap between germline ends came to 8 bases. This entry is derived from a study of blood T cell repertoires in COVID-19. Study information: Italy, Spain and the United States were the sources of the convalescent and acute COVID-19 samples. The cDNA or gDNA used as material had been derived from T cells, B-cell-depleted T cells, or PBMCs.

How the authors handled the data: Reference gene primers were amplified, and this amplification served to estimate nucleated cell counts. Measured with immunoSEQ multiplex PCR; TCRdb has only the in-frame clones, and not every one. The V and J calls and the clone size are those of that table, but D and trimming were determined from the DNA. The sample lists fewer than 200,000 clones; 70% to 90% were seen once. The chain is built from TRBV24-1 and TRBJ2-3; D may be TRBD2 (7 bases). The source material was peripheral blood. The sequence came from a woman aged 45 to 65 with COVID-19, enrolled during active disease. Here the CDR3 reads CATSDGGRTDTQYF. The CDR3 DNA is TGTGCCACCAGTGACGGGGGGCGCACAGATACGCAGTATTTT.